Below, 14 T cell receptor beta chains from the same sample are listed, as sequenced in a study of control samples from healthy donors and cancer patients. Libraries were prepared by immunoSEQ multiplex PCR; TCRdb keeps only in-frame clonotypes and omits some of them. Of around 100,000 clones listed, around 89% are singletons. The sequencing sample was made of blood. The receptors were gathered from a woman aged 65 to 85 in good health.

The CDR3 region has the DNA TGTGCCAGCAGCCAATATGGCGGGAGAAGGGATGAGCAGTTCTTC. This sequence encodes CASSQYGGRRDEQFF. This sequence joins TRBV7-9 and TRBJ2-1; 7 bases line up with TRBD2. Germline V gives CDR1 SEHNR, CDR2 FQNEAQ (reference sequence). The CDR3 totals 15 residues. Trimming removed 5 bases from V and 8 bases from J; junction bases left unmatched: 12.

This chain joins TRBV27 and TRBJ2-6, with TRBD1 identical over 9 bases. The CDR3 runs 18 residues. Germline V gene lookup returns CDR1 MNHEY and CDR2 SMNVEV (reference sequence). After removal of 8 bases from V and 0 bases from J, the junction contained 11 bases not matched to a gene. The CDR3 here is CASASTGGRISGANVLTF. The CDR3 region has the DNA TGTGCCAGCGCTTCCACAGGGGGCCGCATCTCTGGGGCCAACGTCCTGACTTTC.

The chain recombines TRBV10-1 with TRBJ2-3; 10 bases agree with TRBD2. V lost 3 bases to trimming and J lost 4 bases; unmatched junction nucleotides: 13. CDR1 and CDR2 from the germline V gene are WNHNN and SYGVQD (reference sequence). The CDR3 runs to 18 residues. CDR3 sequence: CASSDKREGGYVADTQYF. The DNA for the CDR3 is TGCGCCAGCAGTGACAAGCGGGAGGGAGGATATGTGGCAGATACGCAGTATTTT.

V gene TRBV5-1 combines with J gene TRBJ2-1; TRBD2 is a possible D gene (5 bases). V was clipped by 0 bases and J by 0 bases, with 7 bases between them. Germline values: CDR1 SGHRS, CDR2 YFSETQ. The CDR3 sequence is 15 residues long. CDR3 sequence: CASSLASGSYNEQFF. DNA of the CDR3: TGCGCCAGCAGCTTGGCGAGCGGCTCCTACAATGAGCAGTTCTTC.

The chain links TRBV7-9 to TRBJ2-5, with 9 nucleotides matching TRBD2. Germline lookup yields CDR1 SEHNR and CDR2 FQNEAQ (reference sequence). The CDR3 contains 14 residues. With V trimmed by 1 base and J by 4 bases, 1 base remained unmatched. For the CDR3, the DNA is TGTGCCAGCAGCTTAGGCGGGAGGGGAGAGACCCAGTACTTC. As protein: CASSLGGRGETQYF.

The chain uses TRBV28 and TRBJ2-2, with D unresolved. Trimming left V 7 bases short and J 1 base short, with 13 bases between. The germline gives CDR1 MDHEN, CDR2 SYDVKM. The CDR3 has 15 residues. The CDR3 sequence is CASTGPPLNTGELFF. The CDR3 region has the DNA TGTGCCAGCACCGGACCCCCATTGAACACCGGGGAGCTGTTTTTT.

The chain carries TRBV14 and TRBJ1-2; 8 bases agree with TRBD1. From germline, CDR1 is SGHDN and CDR2 FVKESK. This CDR3 has 17 residues. The ends lost 1 base at V and 4 bases at J; junction bases unmatched: 11. CDR3 DNA: TGTGCCAGCAGCCAAGCGATACAGGGGGGGAAACTCTATGGCTACACCTTC. This translates into CASSQAIQGGKLYGYTF.

The rearrangement joins TRBV30 to TRBJ1-6; D is unclear. Germline-derived CDR1 and CDR2 are GTSNPN and SVGIG (reference sequence). V was cut by 2 bases and J by 10 bases, with 12 bases left in between. The CDR3 consists of 13 residues. In nucleotides, the CDR3 is TGTGCCTGGAGTCTCGGAGTTGGCTCACCCCTCCACTTT. Translation: CAWSLGVGSPLHF. Variable domain in full (rest from reference TRBV30 and TRBJ1-6): SQTIHQWPATLVQPVGSPLSLECTVEGTSNPNLYWYRQAAGRGLQLLFYSVGIGQISSEVPQNLSASRPQDRQFILSSKKLLLSDSGFYLCAWSLGVGSPLHFGNGTRLTVT.

The CDR3 DNA follows: TGTGCCAGCTCACCCGGAGCCCCTTCCGAGCAGTACTTC. It is translated as CASSPGAPSEQYF. This chain connects TRBV18 to TRBJ2-7, with no clear D. With 3 bases removed from V and 6 bases from J, the gap between germline ends came to 12 bases. The CDR3 sequence is 13 residues long. CDR1 and CDR2 (germline): KGHSH, LQKENI. Complete variable domain (other parts from reference TRBV18 and TRBJ2-7): NAGVMQNPRHLVRRRGQEARLRCSPMKGHSHVYWYRQLPEEGLKFMVYLQKENIIDESGMPKERFSAEFPKEGPSILRIQQVVRGDSAAYFCASSPGAPSEQYFGPGTRLTVT.

The chain links TRBV25-1 to TRBJ1-1; TRBD1 agrees at 7 bases. Germline loops: CDR1 MGHDK, CDR2 SYGVNS. The J segment lost 4 bases and the V segment lost 3 bases, leaving 8 bases of the junction unmatched. The CDR3 covers 15 residues. CDR3 in amino acids: CASSDPAGGTTEAFF. The DNA for the CDR3 is TGTGCCAGCAGTGACCCGGCAGGGGGAACCACTGAAGCTTTCTTT.

The chain carries TRBV19 and TRBJ1-3; the D is unclear. The V and J ends lost 10 bases and 0 bases respectively, with 16 bases between them. The CDR3 is made up of 15 amino acids. CDR1 and CDR2 from the germline V gene are LNHDA and SQIVND (reference sequence). CDR3 DNA: TGTGCCACCATCCGGGGAGACTCCTCTGGAAACACCATATATTTT. Translation: CATIRGDSSGNTIYF.

This clone has a single count. The chain links TRBV5-4 to TRBJ1-4; D is possibly TRBD1 (5 bases). Trimming removed 4 bases from V and 7 bases from J, with 29 bases in between. The germline V gene encodes CDR1 SGHNT and CDR2 YYREEE (reference sequence). This CDR3 has 19 residues. Written as DNA, the CDR3 is TGTGCCAGCAGCACCAAGACCGGGACTTACACAACTATGGGTGAAAAACTGTTTTTT. It translates to CASSTKTGTYTTMGEKLFF.

This chain links TRBV5-1 with TRBJ1-2, with D unresolved. V was clipped by 4 bases and J by 3 bases, with 13 bases between them. CDR3 size: 14 residues. The germline V gene encodes CDR1 SGHRS and CDR2 YFSETQ. Written as DNA, the CDR3 is TGCGCCAGCAGCCCAATGACGGATTACTATGGCTACACCTTC. Translation: CASSPMTDYYGYTF.

With regard to this clone: This CDR3 is also generated by other DNA sequences in the sample. This chain links TRBV3-1 (or the pseudogene TRBV3-2) with TRBJ1-2; D is uncertain. The CDR3 spans 14 residues. With 0 bases removed from V and 2 bases from J, the gap between germline ends came to 7 bases. Looked up from germline, CDR1 is LGHDT and CDR2 is YNNKEL (reference sequence). Here the CDR3 DNA reads TGTGCCAGCAGCCAAGAGACAAGGAACTATGGCTACACCTTC. It encodes CASSQETRNYGYTF.